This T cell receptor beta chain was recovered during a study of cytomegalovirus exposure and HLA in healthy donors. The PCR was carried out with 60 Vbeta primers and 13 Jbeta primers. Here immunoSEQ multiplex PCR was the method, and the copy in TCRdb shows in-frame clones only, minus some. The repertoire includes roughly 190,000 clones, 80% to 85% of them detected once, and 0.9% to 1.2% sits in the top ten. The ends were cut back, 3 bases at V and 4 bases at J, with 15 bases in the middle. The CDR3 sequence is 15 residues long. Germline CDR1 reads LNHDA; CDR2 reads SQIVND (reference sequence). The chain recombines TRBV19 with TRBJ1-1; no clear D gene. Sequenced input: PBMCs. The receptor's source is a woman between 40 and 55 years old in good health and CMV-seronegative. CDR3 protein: CASSIPRQFGTEAFF. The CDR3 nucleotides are TGTGCCAGTAGTATCCCGCGGCAGTTCGGCACTGAAGCTTTCTTT.